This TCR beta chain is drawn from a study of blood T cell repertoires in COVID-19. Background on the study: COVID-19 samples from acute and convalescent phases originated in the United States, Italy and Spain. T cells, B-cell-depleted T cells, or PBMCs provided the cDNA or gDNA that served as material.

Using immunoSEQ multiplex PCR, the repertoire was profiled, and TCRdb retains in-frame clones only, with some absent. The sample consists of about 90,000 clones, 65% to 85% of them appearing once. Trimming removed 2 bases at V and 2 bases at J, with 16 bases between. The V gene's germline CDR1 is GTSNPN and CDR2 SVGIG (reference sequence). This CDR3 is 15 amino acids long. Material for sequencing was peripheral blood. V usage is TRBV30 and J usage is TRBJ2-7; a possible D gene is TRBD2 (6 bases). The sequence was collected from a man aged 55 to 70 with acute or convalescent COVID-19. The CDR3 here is CAWSLGGRPTYEQYF. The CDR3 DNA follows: TGTGCCTGGAGTCTGGGGGGAAGGCCCACCTACGAGCAGTACTTC.